A selection of T cell receptor beta chains follows, all from one sample in a study of blood T cell repertoires in COVID-19. Profiling relied on immunoSEQ multiplex PCR, and the TCRdb table lists in-frame clones only, not all of them. The sample lists around 200,000 clones, 85% to 90% occurring once. Sequenced: peripheral blood. All receptors derive from a woman between 18 and 29 years old who had recovered from COVID-19. Each CDR3 is given with its conserved first and last residue. The D gene is left open where the match is weak. The listing skips clone size in some rows; elsewhere it reads once, few, many or a size class.

>TRBV7-2|TRBD1|TRBJ1-2|-
TGTGCCAGCAGCCGGATGAACAGGGGCAATGGCTACACCTTC
CASSRMNRGNGYTF
>TRBV21-1|-|TRBJ2-2|-
TGTGCCAGCAGTCTCGGAGCCGGGACAGGGGGTAACGGGGAGCTGTTTTTT
CASSLGAGTGGNGELFF
>TRBV28|-|TRBJ2-3|-
TGTGCCAGCAGTTCTAGGTTGGCAGGGGATTATGATACGCAGTATTTT
CASSSRLAGDYDTQYF
>TRBV3-1/TRBV3-2|TRBD2|TRBJ2-3|-
TGTGCCAGCAGCCCCGGGACTAGCAGCGATACGCAGTATTTT
CASSPGTSSDTQYF
>TRBV7-9|-|TRBJ1-1|-
TGTGCCAGCAGCCGTCAGGGAATTGAAGCTTTCTTT
CASSRQGIEAFF
>TRBV7-9|TRBD1|TRBJ1-2|-
TGTGCCAGCGGGCCGGACCCTGACAGGGACTATGGCTACACCTTC
CASGPDPDRDYGYTF
>TRBV6-6|-|TRBJ2-3|-
TGTGCCAGCAGTTGGGCGGGGAGCACAGATACGCAGTATTTT
CASSWAGSTDTQYF
>TRBV5-6|TRBD1|TRBJ2-1|-
TGTGCCAGCAGCCTCGACAGGGAAACATACAATGAGCAGTTCTTC
CASSLDRETYNEQFF
>TRBV4-1|TRBD1|TRBJ1-2|-
TGCGCCAGCAGCCAAGAGACAGGGAGTTATGGCTACACCTTC
CASSQETGSYGYTF
>TRBV6-8|-|TRBJ1-1|-
TGTGCCAGCAGTTACCCGGGTTTGGTAGGCAGGGCGAACACTGAAGCTTTCTTT
CASSYPGLVGRANTEAFF
>TRBV3-1/TRBV3-2|-|TRBJ2-3|-
TGTGCCAGCAGCCAAGCCCCAGGGTTAGATACGCAGTATTTT
CASSQAPGLDTQYF
>TRBV7-8|-|TRBJ2-1|few
TGTGCCAGCAGCCCGAACTATGAGCAGTTCTTC
CASSPNYEQFF
>TRBV6-1|TRBD1|TRBJ1-5|once
TGTGCCAGCAGTGAATTCGGTCGGGGACAGAGCAATCAGCCCCAGCATTTT
CASSEFGRGQSNQPQHF
>TRBV19|TRBD2|TRBJ2-2|-
TGTGCCAGTACCCCGACAGGAATGGGACTAGCGGGAGTAGAGACCGGGGAGCTGTTTTTT
CASTPTGMGLAGVETGELFF
>TRBV6-4|TRBD2|TRBJ2-3|once
TGTGCCAGCAGTCGGGGGGGCAGCACAGATACGCAGTATTTT
CASSRGGSTDTQYF
>TRBV7-3|TRBD2|TRBJ2-1|-
TGTGCCAGCAGCTTACTAGCGGCGTCCTACAATGAGCAGTTCTTC
CASSLLAASYNEQFF
>TRBV3-1/TRBV3-2|TRBD2|TRBJ2-7|-
TGTGCCAGCAGCCAAGAAGCGGGGGCTGACGAGCAGTACTTC
CASSQEAGADEQYF
>TRBV19|TRBD1|TRBJ2-1|-
TGTGCCAGTAGCCCCTCCGGGACAGGGGGCTATGAGCAGTTCTTC
CASSPSGTGGYEQFF
>TRBV6-6|TRBD1|TRBJ1-5|-
TGTGCCAGCAGTCCACCGGGCAGGGGGGCACAGCCCCAGCATTTT
CASSPPGRGAQPQHF
>TRBV2|-|TRBJ1-2|-
TGTGCCAGCCCTGAAAGGGGAATGGATGGCTACACCTTC
CASPERGMDGYTF
>TRBV5-4|-|TRBJ1-2|-
TGTGCCAGCAGCGGCACAGGGTATGGCTACACCTTC
CASSGTGYGYTF
>TRBV7-9|-|TRBJ2-4|-
TGTGCCAGCAGTTACACCTCCCTCGGGGACATTCAGTACTTC
CASSYTSLGDIQYF
>TRBV15|-|TRBJ2-2|-
TGTGCCACCAGCAGAGATCTATTTGGCGGGGCGGGGAACACCGGGGAGCTGTTTTTT
CATSRDLFGGAGNTGELFF
>TRBV2|TRBD1|TRBJ1-2|once
TGTGCCAGCACCCAGGGACAGGTCTATGGCTACACCTTC
CASTQGQVYGYTF
>TRBV20-1|TRBD1|TRBJ1-5|-
TGCAGTGCTAGTGCCTGGGGACAGGGTGGGGATCAGCCCCAGCATTTT
CSASAWGQGGDQPQHF
>TRBV2|TRBD2|TRBJ2-1|-
TGTGCCAGCACCCCCACTAGCGGGGGGACAAATGAGCAGTTCTTC
CASTPTSGGTNEQFF
>TRBV7-2|-|TRBJ1-6|-
TGTGCCAGCAGCTTAGATCATTACGGTTCACCCCTCCACTTT
CASSLDHYGSPLHF
>TRBV11-2|TRBD2|TRBJ2-5|-
TGTGCCAGCAGCTTAGAAGCCCCCGGGGGGGCAGAGACCCAGTACTTC
CASSLEAPGGAETQYF
>TRBV21-1|-|TRBJ2-7|-
TGTGCCAGCACGTGCGAGCAGTACTTC
CASTCEQYF
>TRBV18|-|TRBJ1-6|few
TGTGCCAGCTCACTAAACTATAATTCACCCCTCCACTTT
CASSLNYNSPLHF
>TRBV7-2|-|TRBJ2-7|-
TGTGCCAGCAGCTTAGCGACAGGAAACCCCTCCTACGAGCAGTACTTC
CASSLATGNPSYEQYF
>TRBV2|-|TRBJ2-2|-
TGTGCCAGCAGGCCCAGGACTACCGGGGAGCTGTTTTTT
CASRPRTTGELFF
>TRBV7-9|-|TRBJ1-3|-
TGTGCCAGCAGCTTAGCGATGGCAGGCGAAAACACCATATATTTT
CASSLAMAGENTIYF
>TRBV18|TRBD1|TRBJ1-5|-
TGTGCCAGCTCACCACGCGGGACAGCTGGGGATCAGCCCCAGCATTTT
CASSPRGTAGDQPQHF
>TRBV19|-|TRBJ1-1|-
TGTGCCAGTACCCTCGAGGCCAGGGTGAACACTGAAGCTTTCTTT
CASTLEARVNTEAFF
>TRBV27|-|TRBJ1-1|-
TGTGCCAGCAGTTTATCGGGCGGGGGTCCTGAAGCTTTCTTT
CASSLSGGGPEAFF
>TRBV27|-|TRBJ1-6|-
TGTGCCAGCAGTCTGACAGTCTCCTATAATTCACCCCTCCACTTT
CASSLTVSYNSPLHF
>TRBV19|TRBD1|TRBJ1-2|once
TGTGCCAGTAGTATTAAGGGGGCGTTCAACTATGGCTACACCTTC
CASSIKGAFNYGYTF
>TRBV4-3|-|TRBJ1-4|-
TGCGCCAGCAGCCAAGACACGGAGGGGACTGATGAAAAACTGTTTTTT
CASSQDTEGTDEKLFF
>TRBV6-6|TRBD2|TRBJ2-1|-
TGTGCCAGCAGTCAGACAGGGACTAGCGGGAGCTTGTTCGATGAGCAGTTCTTC
CASSQTGTSGSLFDEQFF
>TRBV2|-|TRBJ1-2|-
TGTGCCAGCAGGAGGGAAGGGTATGGCTACACCTTC
CASRREGYGYTF
>TRBV7-2|-|TRBJ1-2|-
TGTGCCAGCAGCTTAGGGGCTGGCTACACCTTC
CASSLGAGYTF
>TRBV27|-|TRBJ2-2|once
TGTGCCACCCATCAGGGATCTGCCGGGGAGCTGTTTTTT
CATHQGSAGELFF
>TRBV19|TRBD1|TRBJ1-3|-
TGTGCCAGTAGTGATCATCTACCGACAGGGGGTTACGGAAACACCATATATTTT
CASSDHLPTGGYGNTIYF
>TRBV5-1|TRBD1|TRBJ1-1|-
TGCGCCAGCAGCCCGGGGGACAGGGAATATACTGAAGCTTTCTTT
CASSPGDREYTEAFF
>TRBV7-3|-|TRBJ1-1|-
TGTGCCAGCAGCACCGACAAACCGACGACCACTGAAGCTTTCTTT
CASSTDKPTTTEAFF
>TRBV5-5|TRBD2|TRBJ2-1|-
TGTGCCAGCAGCTCAGATCGACTAGCAGCGGGCGATGAGCAGTTCTTC
CASSSDRLAAGDEQFF
>TRBV7-3|-|TRBJ2-1|-
TGTGCCAGCAGCTTAACGGGGCACCCGACGGATGAGCAGTTCTTC
CASSLTGHPTDEQFF
>TRBV6-5|-|TRBJ1-3|few
TGTGCCAGCAGGCCTCGACAGACTGGAAACACCATATATTTT
CASRPRQTGNTIYF
>TRBV5-1|TRBD1|TRBJ2-2|-
TGCGCCAGCAGCTTGGAACAGGGGTTACCAACCGGGGAGCTGTTTTTT
CASSLEQGLPTGELFF
>TRBV4-1|-|TRBJ1-4|-
TGCGCCAGCAGCCAAAACCAACCCAGGGGATTTAATGAAAAACTGTTTTTT
CASSQNQPRGFNEKLFF
>TRBV6-2/TRBV6-3|-|TRBJ2-7|-
TGTGCCAGCAGTTACTCCAGGTTCTACGAGCAGTACTTC
CASSYSRFYEQYF
>TRBV12-5|-|TRBJ1-2|-
TGTGCTAGTGGTTTCGACAGGAGCTATGGCTACACCTTC
CASGFDRSYGYTF
>TRBV27|-|TRBJ2-5|-
TGTGCCAGCAGTTTCTCGGCCAGGGGAGAGACCCAGTACTTC
CASSFSARGETQYF
>TRBV6-6|-|TRBJ1-1|-
TGTGCCAGCAACAGGAACACTGAAGCTTTCTTT
CASNRNTEAFF
>TRBV7-6|TRBD1|TRBJ2-7|-
TGTGCCAGCAGCTCAACGACAGGGTTGGGGTACGAGCAGTACTTC
CASSSTTGLGYEQYF